This TCR beta chain was recorded in a study of radiation and T cells in renal cell carcinoma. The time point was: blood 4 weeks post-SBRT, at nephrectomy. Treatment noted: 15 Gy SBRT to primary tumor, nephrectomy 4 weeks later. Nephrectomy followed 15 Gy stereotactic body radiation by 4 weeks. A word on this clone: Its target is not known.

Sequenced by immunoSEQ multiplex PCR; TCRdb stores in-frame clones only, minus some. The data contain roughly 90,000 clones, approximately 80% of them singletons. Germline CDR1 WSHSY, CDR2 SAAADI. V gave up 3 bases and J gave up 0 bases, with 11 bases separating them. The CDR3 sequence is 15 residues long. Study-level findings and limits: From baseline, blood top tumor clonotypes peaked at 2 weeks post-radiation.

V is TRBV10-2 and J is TRBJ1-2; D is uncertain. The source was blood, collected from a patient whose treatment included radiotherapy and nephrectomy. The TCR was taken from a man aged 45-65 years with renal cell carcinoma. The CDR3 region is CASSEFSTTNYGYTF. In DNA form, the CDR3 reads TGCGCCAGCAGTGAATTCTCCACAACTAACTATGGCTACACCTTC.